The 9 T cell receptor beta chains below come from one sample, sequenced in a study of cytomegalovirus exposure and HLA in healthy donors. Primers: 60 Vbeta forward and 13 Jbeta reverse. The protocol was immunoSEQ multiplex PCR, while the TCRdb copy is restricted to in-frame clones and leaves out a portion. Of approximately 160,000 clones in the sample, roughly three quarters are singletons; the top ten hold 6% to 8%. Sample: PBMCs. These receptors were taken from a male donor in good health and CMV-seropositive.

The chain carries TRBV5-4 and TRBJ1-6; D gene ambiguous. V lost 0 bases and J lost 8, with 9 bases in between. In germline, CDR1 is SGHNT, CDR2 YYREEE (reference sequence). The length of the CDR3 is 14 residues. The CDR3 is CASSLGVRDSPLHF. DNA of the CDR3: TGTGCCAGCAGCTTGGGGGTGAGGGATTCACCCCTCCACTTT.

This chain joins TRBV6-6 and TRBJ2-5; D is perhaps TRBD1 (6 bases). The J call could be wrong; TRBJ2-7 is a better fit for the DNA end. The CDR3 runs 14 residues. CDR1 MNHNY and CDR2 SVGAGI come from the germline V gene (reference sequence). The CDR3 spells CASSPSLQGYEQYF. In nucleotides, the CDR3 is TGTGCCAGCAGTCCCTCCTTACAGGGATACGAGCAGTACTTC.

The V and J genes are TRBV5-1 and TRBJ2-2; perhaps TRBD2 as D (5 bases). The CDR3 is 14 amino acids. Germline loops: CDR1 SGHRS, CDR2 YFSETQ. The V end lost 6 bases, the J end lost 4 bases, and 13 bases lay between the germline ends. CDR3 bases: TGCGCCAGCACCGTCGGACTCTCCACCGGGGAGCTGTTTTTT. Translated: CASTVGLSTGELFF.

The V gene is TRBV2, the J gene TRBJ2-3; 13 nucleotides line up with TRBD2. CDR1 is SNHLY, CDR2 FYNNEI, per germline. The CDR3 extends over 15 amino acids. V lost 4 bases, J lost 7 bases, and 5 bases stayed unmatched. The CDR3 DNA reads TGTGCCAGCAGTGCGTGGACTAGCGGGAGATATACGCAGTATTTT. Its protein is CASSAWTSGRYTQYF.

The rearrangement joins TRBV6-5 to TRBJ1-6, with 8 bases that match TRBD1. The CDR3 runs 15 residues. Germline CDR1 and CDR2: MNHEY and SVGAGI. The ends lost 0 bases at V and 8 bases at J; junction bases unmatched: 3. The CDR3 nucleotides are TGTGCCAGCAGTTACTCGATGACAGGGGATTCACCCCTCCACTTT. Its protein is CASSYSMTGDSPLHF.

This clone was seen a handful of times. V is TRBV2 and J is TRBJ2-7; 7 bases fit TRBD1. The CDR3 has 14 amino acids. Germline V gene data show CDR1 as SNHLY and CDR2 as FYNNEI. J gave up 6 bases and V 4 bases, and 9 bases lay outside the gene matches. The CDR3 is CASSGVQGFVEQYF. The CDR3 DNA sequence: TGTGCCAGCAGTGGGGTACAGGGGTTTGTCGAGCAGTACTTC.

The chain uses TRBV5-4 and TRBJ2-7; D perhaps matches TRBD2 (7 bases). CDR1 and CDR2 (germline): SGHNT, YYREEE (reference sequence). The germline V and J ends were trimmed by 0 bases and 7 bases, with 14 bases remaining between them. This CDR3 has 14 residues. CDR3 in amino acids: CASSLGGRGGEQYF. Here the CDR3 DNA reads TGTGCCAGCAGCTTGGGGGGCAGGGGAGGGGAGCAGTACTTC.

The J gene is TRBJ1-6, the V gene TRBV27, with D unclear. This CDR3 spans 16 amino acids. Germline V gene sequence: CDR1 MNHEY, CDR2 SMNVEV (reference sequence). V was trimmed by 2 bases and J by 0 bases, leaving 8 bases between them. CDR3 region: CASSLRPSSYNSPLHF. DNA for the CDR3: TGTGCCAGCAGTTTACGTCCGAGCTCCTATAATTCACCCCTCCACTTT.

In the case of this clone: This may stem from a read error, because a much larger clone lies one nucleotide away. The V gene is TRBV2, the J gene TRBJ1-1; D is unclear. The CDR3 contains 11 residues. Trimming removed 6 bases from V and 5 bases from J, with 7 bases in between. Germline V gene lookup returns CDR1 SNHLY and CDR2 FYNNEI. The CDR3 DNA reads as TGTGCCAGCAGCCCGGGTACTGAAGCTTTCTTT. This encodes CASSPGTEAFF.